This is a list of T cell receptor beta chains from one sample in a study of response to subunit inactivated influenza vaccine. MiXCR was run by TCRdb on the RT-PCR reads, yielding one entry per CDR3 protein. The profile shows more than 600,000 distinct CDR3 sequences, about a fifth of them singletons. The sequencing here drew on PBMCs from blood, taken 4 to 6 days after vaccination. All receptors derive from a middle-aged man who received an inactivated influenza vaccine. The CDR3 runs from the conserved cysteine through the conserved F or W. The D gene is left open where the match is weak. Part of the rows lack a size; the others show once, few, many or a class for expanded clones.

>TRBD1|TRBJ2-7|few|TRBV5-1
TGCGCCAGCAGCCCTCCGGGACAGGGTCATTACGAGCAGTACTTC
CASSPPGQGHYEQYF
>-|TRBJ2-5|few|TRBV11-2
TGTGCCAGCAGCTTAGGCCCTTTTGAGAACCCAGACCAAGAGACCCAGTACTTC
CASSLGPFENPDQETQYF
>-|TRBJ1-6|-|TRBV10-3
TGTGCCATCAGTCCACTCAGCAATTCACCCCTCCACTTT
CAISPLSNSPLHF
>TRBD1|TRBJ2-2|-|TRBV12-3/TRBV12-4
TGTGCCATCCGGACAGGGGGTCTTTCCGACACCGGGGAGCTGTTTTTT
CAIRTGGLSDTGELFF
>-|TRBJ1-4|few|TRBV5-1
TGCGCCAGCAGCTTGGCTACAGCGTCGTGGGAAAAACTGTTTTTT
CASSLATASWEKLFF
>-|TRBJ2-7|few|TRBV10-3
TGTGCCGTTACCGGGACTCAAAACTCCTACGAGCAGTACTTC
CAVTGTQNSYEQYF
>TRBD1|TRBJ2-5|-|TRBV5-1
TGCGCCAGCAGCTCACAGGGGGCAGGGGAGACCCAGTACTTC
CASSSQGAGETQYF
>-|TRBJ2-5|few|TRBV4-1
TGCGCCAGCAGCCAACGCCTAGGATCTATATACCAAGAGACCCAGTACTTC
CASSQRLGSIYQETQYF
>-|TRBJ2-4|few|TRBV4-3
TGCGCCAGCAGCCAAGATTCGGGGACGACAATTTACTTC
CASSQDSGTTIYF
>TRBD2|TRBJ2-1|few|TRBV7-8
TGTGCCAGCAGCCCACGTCGACTAGCGGGAGTTGGGGAGCAGTTCTTC
CASSPRRLAGVGEQFF
>TRBD1|TRBJ2-5|-|TRBV12-3/TRBV12-4
TGTGCCAGCAGGACCGGGACAGCCCAAGAGACCCAGTACTTC
CASRTGTAQETQYF
>-|TRBJ2-5|few|TRBV7-2
TGTGCCAGCAGCTTAGTGAACGGGGGCCGGTACTTC
CASSLVNGGRYF
>-|TRBJ2-3|many|TRBV7-3
TGTGCCAGCAGCTTAATCGTGGGCGGCACAGATACGCAGTATTTT
CASSLIVGGTDTQYF
>-|TRBJ2-1|-|TRBV7-8
TGTGCCAGCAGCCTAACGGAGGGATTCTACAATGAGCAGTTCTTC
CASSLTEGFYNEQFF
>-|TRBJ2-7|many|TRBV12-3/TRBV12-4
TGTGCCAGCGGATCCACCGACAGACCGGGCGAGCAGTACTTC
CASGSTDRPGEQYF
>TRBD1|TRBJ1-1|few|TRBV12-3/TRBV12-4
TGTGCCAGCAGCTCCGACAGGGAAAAAAACATGAACACTGAAGCTTTCTTT
CASSSDREKNMNTEAFF
>TRBD1|TRBJ2-7|-|TRBV20-1
TGCAGTGCTACACCACAGGGGGCCTCCTACGAGCAGTACTTC
CSATPQGASYEQYF
>TRBD2|TRBJ2-1|-|TRBV10-3
TGTGCCATCAGGGGACTAGTGTTCGATGAGCAGTTCTTC
CAIRGLVFDEQFF
>-|TRBJ1-3|-|TRBV12-3/TRBV12-4
TGTGCCAGCAGTTTAACCGGGGGGGGGTTCGGAAACACCATATATTTT
CASSLTGGGFGNTIYF
>-|TRBJ2-1|-|TRBV5-6
TGTGCCAGCAGCTTGGTTGGTGGAGCGGACAATGAGCAGTTCTTC
CASSLVGGADNEQFF